This passage covers 12 T cell receptor beta chains from one sample sequenced in a study of T cells after yellow fever vaccination. TCRdb processed the 5' RACE reads anew with MiXCR; each CDR3 protein has one entry. The sample consists of some 320,000 distinct CDR3 sequences, roughly 3.9% of them appearing once. The sequences come from PBMCs, collected 5 days after the yellow fever booster vaccination. These receptors came from a young man who received the YFV17D yellow fever vaccine.

This chain joins TRBV20-1 and TRBJ2-2, with D uncertain. The CDR3 spans 13 residues. Trimming left V 2 bases short and J 6 bases short, with 10 bases between. Looked up from germline, CDR1 is DFQATT and CDR2 is SNEGSKA (reference sequence). CDR3 sequence: CSARRSAAGELFF. The CDR3 bases are TGCAGTGCTAGACGATCAGCCGCCGGGGAGCTGTTTTTT.

This clonotype was counted ten times or more. One end of the junction is discordant with germline, which a read error may explain. V gene TRBV7-7 combines with J gene TRBJ2-3; D may be TRBD2 (5 bases). The germline V gene has CDR1 SSHAT and CDR2 FNYEAQ (reference sequence). This CDR3 spans 15 amino acids. The CDR3 DNA follows: TGTGCTAGCAGCTTATCGGCCGGGGGCACAGATACGCAGTATTTT. Its protein product is CASSLSAGGTDTQYF.

This clonotype was observed a handful of times. The CDR3 loop reads CASSEASVLYTDTQYF. The CDR3 DNA sequence: TGTGCCAGCAGTGAAGCTAGCGTCCTCTACACAGATACGCAGTATTTT. The chain joins TRBV2 to TRBJ2-3; D perhaps matches TRBD2 (5 bases). This CDR3 has 16 residues. Deletions cut 0 bases from V and 2 bases from J, with 12 bases between. Germline CDR1 reads SNHLY; CDR2 reads FYNNEI.

This clonotype was picked up many times. This chain links TRBV4-2 with TRBJ1-4; D is possibly TRBD1 (6 bases). Trimming took off 5 bases at V and 4 bases at J, with 8 bases between the two ends. The CDR3 is 13 amino acids. The germline CDR1 and CDR2 sequences are LGHNA and YNFKEQ. CDR3 protein: CASSRGYNEKLFF. The CDR3 DNA reads as TGTGCCAGCAGCAGGGGGTATAATGAAAAACTGTTTTTT.

The rearrangement uses TRBV25-1 and TRBJ2-3, with D unresolved. Germline loops: CDR1 MGHDK, CDR2 SYGVNS. The CDR3 spans 12 residues. V lost 2 bases, J lost 6 bases, and 6 bases lay in between. CDR3 sequence: CASSESVDTQYF. The CDR3 region has the DNA TGTGCCAGCAGTGAAAGCGTGGATACGCAGTATTTT. Full variable domain (rest looked up from reference TRBV25-1 and TRBJ2-3): EADIYQTPRYLVIGTGKKITLECSQTMGHDKMYWYQQDPGMELHLIHYSYGVNSTEKGDLSSESTVSRIRTEHFPLTLESARPSHTSQYLCASSESVDTQYFGPGTRLTVL.

This rearrangement joins TRBV5-1 to TRBJ1-2, with D possibly TRBD1 on 5 matching bases. With 7 bases removed from V and 5 bases from J, the gap between germline ends came to 15 bases. From germline, CDR1 is SGHRS and CDR2 YFSETQ. The length of the CDR3 is 13 residues. The CDR3: CASHQDNSYGYTF. CDR3 in DNA: TGCGCCAGCCACCAGGACAACTCATATGGCTACACCTTC.

The chain links TRBV29-1 to TRBJ2-1; 7 positions agree with TRBD2. V lost 1 base, J lost 0 bases, and 9 bases stayed unmatched. This CDR3 has 17 amino acids. CDR1 is SQVTM, CDR2 ANQGSEA, per germline. The DNA of the CDR3 is TGCAGCGTTGAAGGCCGGTTCGGGGGGAGCTCCTACAATGAGCAGTTCTTC. Translation gives CSVEGRFGGSSYNEQFF.

This clonotype was observed a few times. This chain joins TRBV7-2 and TRBJ1-3; possible D gene TRBD1, 5 bases. The V gene's germline CDR1 is SGHTA and CDR2 FQGNSA. Trimming shortened V by 7 bases and J by 0 bases, and 7 bases separated the two germline ends. This CDR3 has 13 residues. The CDR3: CASTTDSGNTIYF. Written as DNA, the CDR3 is TGTGCCAGCACGACAGACTCTGGAAACACCATATATTTT. The full variable domain, in which reference TRBV7-2 and TRBJ1-3 provide the parts outside the CDR3, is GAGVSQSPSNKVTEKGKDVELRCDPISGHTALYWYRQSLGQGLEFLIYFQGNSAPDKSGLPSDRFSAERTGGSVSTLTIQRTQQEDSAVYLCASTTDSGNTIYFGEGSWLTVV.

This clonotype was detected a few times. The chain combines TRBV20-1 with TRBJ2-7; TRBD1 might be the D (5 bases). Germline CDR1 is DFQATT and CDR2 is SNEGSKA (reference sequence). V was cut by 0 bases and J by 7 bases, with 13 bases left in between. The length of the CDR3 is 13 residues. In DNA form, the CDR3 reads TGCAGTGCTAGAGAGGGGCCCCCGAGGGAGCAGTACTTC. Translating gives CSAREGPPREQYF.

The chain couples TRBV12-3 or TRBV12-4 to TRBJ2-2, with TRBD1 matching 8 bases. V was clipped by 1 base and J by 6 bases; unmatched bases: 4. The CDR3 runs 15 residues. DNA of the CDR3: TGTGCCAGCAGTTTAGGACAGGGGTTTCCCGGGGAGCTGTTTTTT. This sequence encodes CASSLGQGFPGELFF.

This chain uses TRBV29-1 with TRBJ2-5; D is possibly TRBD1 (5 bases). Between the trimmed V and J ends, which lost 7 bases and 5 bases, there was a span of 14 bases. The CDR3 extends over 12 amino acids. Germline V gene data show CDR1 as SQVTM and CDR2 as ANQGSEA. CDR3 in amino acids: CSAYWGRETQYF. The CDR3 DNA is TGCAGCGCCTACTGGGGCCGGGAGACCCAGTACTTC.

The chain combines TRBV12-3 or TRBV12-4 with TRBJ1-2; TRBD1 matches at 7 bases. The V segment lost 5 bases and the J segment 1 base; nucleotides outside the gene matches: 7. The CDR3 covers 15 residues. CDR3 residues: CASSPRDSGNYGYTF. DNA of the CDR3: TGTGCCAGCAGTCCCCGGGACAGCGGTAACTATGGCTACACCTTC.